The 24 T cell receptor beta chains reported below all come from one sample, sequenced in a study of CD8 T cells in ankylosing spondylitis. A single record per CDR3 protein comes from TCRdb applying MiXCR to the 5' RACE reads. This repertoire shows over 400,000 distinct CDR3 sequences, 25% to 30% found once; its top ten account for about 0.89%. Broader study findings: Ankylosing spondylitis blood seemed to carry a telltale TCR beta motif made of seven or eight highly homologous variants.

These TCRs are of unknown antigen specificity. What was sequenced was blood, either unsorted or a sorted T cell fraction (not recorded which). These receptor sequences come from a male donor with ankylosing spondylitis.

This clonotype was observed a few times. This sequence joins TRBV3-1 and TRBJ1-5, with D possibly TRBD1 on 5 matching bases. V dropped 3 bases and J dropped 7 bases, with 13 bases sitting between them. Germline CDR1 reads LGHDT; CDR2 reads YNNKEL (reference sequence). This CDR3 spans 14 amino acids. The CDR3 here is CASSQGARGQPQHF. CDR3 nucleotides: TGTGCCAGCAGCCAGGGAGCGAGGGGACAGCCCCAGCATTTT.

This clonotype appeared a few times. V is TRBV20-1 and J is TRBJ2-7; maybe TRBD2 (6 bases). CDR1 is DFQATT, CDR2 SNEGSKA, per germline (reference sequence). The length of the CDR3 is 12 residues. Here the CDR3 reads CSARRGLDEQYV. The CDR3, as DNA: TGCAGCGCACGGCGGGGTCTTGACGAGCAGTACGTC.

This clonotype was counted only a few times. The chain carries TRBV20-1 and TRBJ2-3; D not resolved. V was pared by 1 base and J by 4 bases, with 12 bases between. This CDR3 region has 14 residues. The germline CDR1 and CDR2 sequences are DFQATT and SNEGSKA (reference sequence). The CDR3 sequence: CSARAQLVADTQYF. The DNA of the CDR3 is TGCAGTGCTAGAGCCCAGCTCGTCGCAGATACGCAGTATTTT.

CDR3 DNA sequence: TGTGCCAGCAGTTCTAGCGGGAATGTATTCGGGGAGCTGTTTTTT. The encoded protein is CASSSSGNVFGELFF. V and J are TRBV12-3 or TRBV12-4 and TRBJ2-2; 9 bases are shared with TRBD2. There are 15 residues in the CDR3. The ends lost 4 bases at V and 7 bases at J; junction bases unmatched: 7.

The rearrangement links TRBV29-1 to TRBJ2-5, with TRBD1 identical over 10 bases. Looked up from germline, CDR1 is SQVTM and CDR2 is ANQGSEA. V gave up 7 bases and J gave up 6 bases; unmatched junction bases: 11. This CDR3 is built from 14 residues. This CDR3 is CSAGDRGGGKTQYF. The CDR3 DNA follows: TGCAGCGCGGGGGACAGGGGAGGTGGGAAGACCCAGTACTTC.

The sample holds one count of this clonotype. The gene calls are TRBV5-1 and TRBJ2-3; possible D gene TRBD1, 6 bases. V was cut by 3 bases and J by 3 bases, with 14 bases left in between. The CDR3 sequence is 15 residues long. Germline values: CDR1 SGHRS, CDR2 YFSETQ. CDR3 coding DNA: TGCGCCAGCAGCTCAAGGACAGACAGAACAGATACGCAGTATTTT. The encoded protein is CASSSRTDRTDTQYF.

The chain combines TRBV11-2 with TRBJ2-3; 14 bases align to TRBD2. The CDR3 loop spans 20 amino acids. Germline lookup yields CDR1 SGHAT and CDR2 FQNNGV. V was pared by 5 bases and J by 4 bases, with 17 bases of the junction left unmatched. Here the CDR3 reads CASSPRGGGTSGRGADTQYF. CDR3 sequence (DNA): TGTGCCAGCAGCCCCAGGGGGGGCGGGACTAGCGGGAGAGGAGCAGATACGCAGTATTTT.

The CDR3 is CASIPGSRGELFF. The CDR3 DNA follows: TGTGCCAGCATCCCAGGGTCCAGGGGGGAGCTGTTTTTT. The genes are TRBV12-3 or TRBV12-4 and TRBJ2-2, with D maybe TRBD1 (5 bases). This CDR3 region has 13 residues. V lost 7 bases and J lost 8, with 14 bases in between.

This clonotype came up a few times. CDR3 DNA sequence: TGTGCCAGCAGTGGGGGTTATGGGAATCAGCCCCAGCATTTT. Translation gives CASSGGYGNQPQHF. The rearrangement joins TRBV2 to TRBJ1-5, with unresolved D. V was clipped by 4 bases and J by 4 bases, with 11 bases between them. The CDR3 loop spans 14 amino acids. The germline gives CDR1 SNHLY, CDR2 FYNNEI.

In its sample, this clonotype was seen a few times. V and J are TRBV12-3 or TRBV12-4 and TRBJ1-6; D call uncertain. The CDR3 length is 15 residues. The V end was cut by 2 bases, the J end by 1 base, with 6 bases between. The CDR3 DNA is TGTGCCAGCAGTTTAAGCCAGTCCTATAATTCACCCCTCCACTTT. Protein product: CASSLSQSYNSPLHF.

This clonotype came up a few times. J is TRBJ2-6 and V is TRBV7-9, with a weak D call TRBD1 (6 bases). V was trimmed by 5 bases and J by 0 bases, leaving 14 bases between them. CDR3 length equals 17 residues. Per the germline V gene, CDR1 is SEHNR and CDR2 is FQNEAQ (reference sequence). The CDR3 sequence is CASSPPGHHSGANVLTF. CDR3 nucleotides: TGTGCCAGCAGCCCTCCGGGACACCACTCTGGGGCCAACGTCCTGACTTTC.

There are a few counts of this clonotype. The chain recombines TRBV20-1 with TRBJ2-1, with 11 bases matching TRBD2. The V segment lost 0 bases and the J segment 2 bases; nucleotides outside the gene matches: 6. From germline, CDR1 is DFQATT and CDR2 SNEGSKA (reference sequence). This CDR3 is built from 17 residues. The CDR3 sequence is CSARDRLAGTTYNEQFF. Written as DNA, the CDR3 is TGCAGTGCTAGAGACCGACTAGCGGGAACGACCTACAATGAGCAGTTCTTC.

This clonotype was seen ten or more times. The rearrangement joins TRBV24-1 to TRBJ1-2; D is ambiguous. This CDR3 is built from 12 residues. Per the germline V gene, CDR1 is KGHDR and CDR2 is SFDVKD. V dropped 4 bases and J dropped 5 bases, with 7 bases sitting between them. The CDR3 DNA sequence: TGTGCCACCAGTGACGGTAGATATGGCTACACCTTC. It specifies CATSDGRYGYTF.

A few counts support this clonotype. The chain uses TRBV29-1 and TRBJ2-5, with a possible D match to TRBD2 (6 bases). Germline-derived CDR1 and CDR2 are SQVTM and ANQGSEA. This CDR3 has 12 amino acids. The CDR3 here is CGTSGTQETQYF. The CDR3 DNA follows: TGCGGGACCTCCGGGACTCAAGAGACCCAGTACTTC.

This clonotype was seen repeatedly, ten times or more. The chain couples TRBV29-1 to TRBJ1-2, with a possible D match to TRBD1 (5 bases). Germline values: CDR1 SQVTM, CDR2 ANQGSEA. The CDR3 extends over 12 amino acids. Trimming removed 4 bases at V and 8 bases at J, with 14 bases between. DNA for the CDR3: TGCAGCGTTGCAGGGCTAAGACAAGGCTACACCTTC. The encoded protein is CSVAGLRQGYTF. The complete variable domain, with remaining parts taken from reference TRBV29-1 and TRBJ1-2, reads SAVISQKPSRDICQRGTSLTIQCQVDSQVTMMFWYRQQPGQSLTLIATANQGSEATYESGFVIDKFPISRPNLTFSTLTVSNMSPEDSSIYLCSVAGLRQGYTFGSGTRLTVV.

This clonotype was seen a handful of times. The gene calls are TRBV20-1 and TRBJ2-7, with 7 positions matching TRBD1. Germline trimming cut 6 bases from V and 1 base from J; bases unmatched to any gene: 9. CDR1 is DFQATT, CDR2 SNEGSKA, per germline (reference sequence). This CDR3 spans 14 amino acids. CDR3 coding DNA: TGCAGTGCCGTTGGGGGACAGTGGTCCTACGAGCAGTACTTC. It yields the protein CSAVGGQWSYEQYF.

CDR3 nucleotides: TGTGCCAGCAGCTATAGGGAGGGCACTGAAGCTTTCTTT. It translates to CASSYREGTEAFF. V usage is TRBV5-6 and J usage is TRBJ1-1; D remains unclear. This CDR3 contains 13 residues. The germline V gene has CDR1 SGHDT and CDR2 YYEEEE. V lost 3 bases and J 4 bases, leaving 10 bases between the germline ends.

This clonotype was picked up a small number of times. The chain has TRBV29-1 and TRBJ2-1; 11 nucleotides agree with TRBD2. V was pared by 0 bases and J by 4 bases, with 2 bases of the junction left unmatched. The CDR3 is 15 residues long. The germline gives CDR1 SQVTM, CDR2 ANQGSEA. In nucleotides, the CDR3 is TGCAGCGTTGAAGACGTAGCGGGAGGGTACAATGAGCAGTTCTTC. Protein: CSVEDVAGGYNEQFF.

The chain uses TRBV29-1 and TRBJ2-7; tentatively, D is TRBD1 or TRBD2 (8 bases each). Trimming took off 4 bases at V and 2 bases at J, with 15 bases between the two ends. The V gene's germline CDR1 is SQVTM and CDR2 ANQGSEA. The CDR3 length is 14 residues. CDR3 DNA sequence: TGCAGCGTTGCGGGGGGGACAGGAGCCTACGAGCAGTACTTC. This codes for CSVAGGTGAYEQYF.

This clonotype was counted many times. V usage is TRBV27 and J usage is TRBJ2-3; 9 nucleotides align to TRBD2. CDR3 size: 15 residues. CDR1 MNHEY and CDR2 SMNVEV come from the germline V gene (reference sequence). V trimming: 5 bases; J trimming: 6 bases; junction bases outside the gene matches: 9. The CDR3 DNA is TGTGCCAGCAGTGGCGGTAGCGGGAGATTGGATACGCAGTATTTT. Translation gives CASSGGSGRLDTQYF.

The rearrangement links TRBV5-1 to TRBJ2-1; TRBD2 agrees at 11 bases. The CDR3 contains 16 residues. The J segment lost 5 bases and the V segment lost 3 bases, leaving 7 bases of the junction unmatched. Germline V lookup: CDR1 SGHRS, CDR2 YFSETQ. This CDR3 is CASSWRGLADHNEQFF. The CDR3 region has the DNA TGCGCCAGCAGCTGGCGGGGACTAGCGGACCACAATGAGCAGTTCTTC.

This sequence joins TRBV5-4 and TRBJ1-2; D ambiguous. Germline V gene data show CDR1 as SGHNT and CDR2 as YYREEE (reference sequence). This CDR3 is built from 12 residues. V lost 6 bases to trimming and J lost 8 bases, with 14 bases between them. In DNA form, the CDR3 reads TGTGCCAGCAAAAGAACAATCCGGGGCTACACCTTC. Its translation: CASKRTIRGYTF. The full variable domain, with the rest looked up from reference TRBV5-4 and TRBJ1-2, is ETGVTQSPTHLIKTRGQQVTLRCSSQSGHNTVSWYQQALGQGPQFIFQYYREEENGRGNFPPRFSGLQFPNYSSELNVNALELDDSALYLCASKRTIRGYTFGSGTRLTVV.

The chain is built from TRBV7-8 and TRBJ2-7, with D possibly matching TRBD2 (5 bases). CDR3 length equals 14 residues. Germline V CDR1 and CDR2: SGHVS, FQNEAQ. V was shortened by 7 bases and J by 0 bases, with 13 bases between the two germline ends. CDR3: CASTRTASSYEQYF. CDR3 sequence (DNA): TGTGCCAGCACCCGGACTGCGAGCTCCTACGAGCAGTACTTC.

The V and J genes are TRBV12-3 or TRBV12-4 and TRBJ1-1; weak D call: TRBD1 (6 bases). This CDR3 contains 15 residues. The V and J ends lost 7 bases and 0 bases respectively, with 15 bases between them. The chain's CDR3 is CASTKGGAVNTEAFF. The CDR3 DNA sequence: TGTGCCAGCACCAAGGGGGGGGCCGTGAACACTGAAGCTTTCTTT.